This is a list of T cell receptor beta chains from one sample in a study. From the 5' RACE reads, TCRdb called clonotypes with MiXCR, one entry per CDR3 protein. The table has about 9,800 distinct CDR3 sequences, less than 30% seen once. Sequencing input: Tregs sorted from blood. The receptors come from a female donor with breast cancer. CDR3s include the opening cysteine and the closing phenylalanine or tryptophan. The D gene is left open where the match is weak. Some rows mark clone size as missing; the rest say once, few, many or name a class of expanded clone.

D gene	clone size	V gene	J gene	CDR3 DNA	CDR3 protein
.	many	TRBV6-6	TRBJ1-1	TGTGCCAGCATCCTGGGCCTCCTCATGAACACTGAAGCTTTCTTT	CASILGLLMNTEAFF
TRBD1	many	TRBV12-3/TRBV12-4	TRBJ1-2	TGTGCCAGCAGTTCGACAGGGGGTAATGGCTACACCTTC	CASSSTGGNGYTF
.	medium-sized	TRBV4-1	TRBJ1-4	TGCGCCAGCAGCCCTACCACTACAGGGTCAAAACTGTTTTTT	CASSPTTTGSKLFF
.	many	TRBV5-1	TRBJ2-7	TGCGCCAGCAGCTTGGTTGCCAGCTCCTACGAGCAGTACTTC	CASSLVASSYEQYF
.	many	TRBV7-3	TRBJ1-1	TGTGCCAGCAGCTTAGACTCGAACACTGAAGCTTTCTTT	CASSLDSNTEAFF
TRBD1	many	TRBV6-1	TRBJ2-7	TGTGCCAGTACCCGGACAGGGGCCTACGAGCAGTACTTC	CASTRTGAYEQYF
.	medium-sized	TRBV29-1	TRBJ2-2	TGCAGCGTTGTGGGCCACAACACCGGGGAGCTGTTTTTT	CSVVGHNTGELFF
.	.	TRBV5-1	TRBJ2-7	TGCGCCAGCAGATCTGGGAGCACCTACGAGCAGTACTTC	CASRSGSTYEQYF
.	medium-sized	TRBV20-1	TRBJ1-6	TGCAGTGCTATTCCACCGGGCAATAATTCACCCCTCCACTTT	CSAIPPGNNSPLHF
TRBD1	many	TRBV7-9	TRBJ2-5	TGTGCCAGCAGTGATGGGGGACAGGGTCCTCCGGAATGGCAAGAGACCCAGTACTTC	CASSDGGQGPPEWQETQYF
TRBD2	few	TRBV20-1	TRBJ2-1	TGCAGTGCTAGGCCTGGAACCCTAGGGGGACTAGCGTCTTACAATGAGCAGTTCTTC	CSARPGTLGGLASYNEQFF
TRBD1	many	TRBV30	TRBJ2-7	TGTGCCTGGAGGCGACAGGGGGCGCGAGACGAGCAGTACTTC	CAWRRQGARDEQYF
TRBD1	few	TRBV9	TRBJ2-7	TGTGCCAGCAGCGTAGATGGGACAGGATCCTACGAGCAGTACTTC	CASSVDGTGSYEQYF
.	many	TRBV6-5	TRBJ2-2	TGTGCCAGCAGTTACAAAGGGTGGGACACCGGGGAGCTGTTTTTT	CASSYKGWDTGELFF
.	many	TRBV2	TRBJ1-1	TGTGCCAGCAGCTCCGACGGGGCGACCGAAGCTTTCTTT	CASSSDGATEAFF
TRBD2	.	TRBV4-1	TRBJ2-1	TGCGCCAGCAGCAGGGGCGGGAGGGCGGGGAATGAGCAGTTCTTC	CASSRGGRAGNEQFF
.	.	TRBV19	TRBJ2-1	TGTGCCAGTAGTATAGCGGGACAAGGCAATGAGCAGTTCTTC	CASSIAGQGNEQFF
TRBD2	many	TRBV27	TRBJ2-1	TGTGCCAGTTCGGGACTAGCGGGAGGGGAGCAGTTCTTC	CASSGLAGGEQFF
TRBD2	many	TRBV5-1	TRBJ2-7	TGCGCCAGCAGCAGGAGCGGGAGGGCCTCTTACGAGCAGTACTTC	CASSRSGRASYEQYF
TRBD2	many	TRBV5-1	TRBJ2-7	TGCGCCAGCAGCCCGTTTACGACTAGCGGGAGGTTTGTCGAGCAGTACTTC	CASSPFTTSGRFVEQYF
TRBD2	medium-sized	TRBV30	TRBJ2-1	TGTGCCTGGGGAGGCTGGACTAGCGGGAGGGCCCTCTCCTACAATGAGCAGTTCTTC	CAWGGWTSGRALSYNEQFF
TRBD1	once	TRBV19	TRBJ2-1	TGTGCCAGTAGTGCACAGGGGTACAATGAGCAGTTCTTC	CASSAQGYNEQFF
.	medium-sized	TRBV2	TRBJ1-2	TGTGCCAGCAGTAATTCGGACGGCCCTGGAGAGGGTGGCTACACCTTC	CASSNSDGPGEGGYTF
TRBD2	many	TRBV6-1	TRBJ2-3	TGTGCCAGCAGTGGCGGGAGGATGGACGTTCCAGATACGCAGTATTTT	CASSGGRMDVPDTQYF
TRBD2	medium-sized	TRBV5-1	TRBJ2-1	TGCGCCAGCAGGCGGGAGAATGAGCAGTTCTTC	CASRRENEQFF
TRBD1	many	TRBV30	TRBJ1-1	TGTGCCTGGAGTAGGGGGACAGGGAACACTGAAGCTTTCTTT	CAWSRGTGNTEAFF
TRBD2	medium-sized	TRBV6-5	TRBJ2-1	TGTGCCAGCAGTCCAATAGCGGGAATAGGCTACAATGAGCAGTTCTTC	CASSPIAGIGYNEQFF
.	few	TRBV20-1	TRBJ2-7	TGCAGTGCTAGGGTGGGACATAGCTCCTACGAGCAGTACTTC	CSARVGHSSYEQYF
TRBD2	medium-sized	TRBV20-1	TRBJ2-3	TGCAGTGCAACCCCCGGGACTAGCGGCACAGATACGCAGTATTTT	CSATPGTSGTDTQYF
TRBD1	many	TRBV28	TRBJ2-7	TGTGCCAGCAGTCCCAGGGGGCTATACGAGCAGTACTTC	CASSPRGLYEQYF
.	many	TRBV6-2/TRBV6-3	TRBJ2-3	TGTGCCAGCAGTTACTCAATTATAGGCCAGGACACAGATACGCAGTATTTT	CASSYSIIGQDTDTQYF
TRBD1	many	TRBV6-2/TRBV6-3	TRBJ1-1	TGTGCCAGCAGTTACTCGATTTCGACAGGGGCTGAAGCTTTCTTT	CASSYSISTGAEAFF
TRBD1	.	TRBV12-5	TRBJ2-1	TGTGCTAGTGGTTCCGGAGGACAGGGCCTCGTTGGGCTCGATGAGCAGTTCTTC	CASGSGGQGLVGLDEQFF
.	.	TRBV5-1	TRBJ1-2	TGCGCCAGCAGCTCCCTGGACCGTTCCTCTGGAAACACCTTC	CASSSLDRSSGNTF
.	many	TRBV6-5	TRBJ2-7	TGTGCCAGCAGTTACAGGCAGGGATTTCCCTACGAGCAGTACTTC	CASSYRQGFPYEQYF
TRBD2	.	TRBV19	TRBJ2-1	TGTGCCAGTAGTACCAAGCGGGAGGGCCGCGATGAGCAGTTCTTC	CASSTKREGRDEQFF
TRBD2	medium-sized	TRBV9	TRBJ2-1	TGTGCCAGCAGCGTAACTAGCGGGAGATCAGGGAATGAGCAGTTCTTC	CASSVTSGRSGNEQFF
TRBD1	.	TRBV6-5	TRBJ1-1	TGTGCCAGCAGATACTTTCCAACAGGGGCTAACACTGAAGCATTCTTT	CASRYFPTGANTEAFF
.	medium-sized	TRBV2	TRBJ1-5	TGTGCCAGCAGGTCAGACTATAGCAATCAGCCCCAGCATTTT	CASRSDYSNQPQHF
TRBD1	few	TRBV19	TRBJ1-2	TGTGCCAGTAGTCTCGACAGGGGGAACGGCTACACCTTC	CASSLDRGNGYTF
.	.	TRBV3-1	TRBJ2-1	TGTGCCAGCAGCCAAGACGGGCTAGCGTTCAATGAGCAGTTCTTC	CASSQDGLAFNEQFF
.	many	TRBV5-1	TRBJ1-1	TGCGCCAGCAGCTCGGGCCCGGCGAACACTGAAGCTTTCTTT	CASSSGPANTEAFF
TRBD2	.	TRBV6-1	TRBJ2-1	TGTGCCAGCACGCGCCGGACTAGCGAGTACAATGAGCAGTTCTTC	CASTRRTSEYNEQFF
.	medium-sized	TRBV7-9	TRBJ1-1	TGTGCCAGCAGCTTAGCGCTGAATGGGCACACTGAAGCTTTCTTT	CASSLALNGHTEAFF
.	.	TRBV2	TRBJ1-2	TGTGCCAGCAGTGGCATGGGGCTGGGATATGGCTACACCTTC	CASSGMGLGYGYTF
.	once	TRBV4-2	TRBJ2-7	TGTGCCAGCAGCCAAGATTTGGGTGATACCTACGAGCAGTGCTTC	CASSQDLGDTYEQCF
.	few	TRBV13	TRBJ2-1	TGTGCCAGCAGCCCGACCCGCGGCGGTGAGCAGTTCTTC	CASSPTRGGEQFF
.	medium-sized	TRBV11-2	TRBJ2-7	TGTGCCAGCACCCCGGGGCCTTCACTCACCTCCTACGAGCAGTACTTC	CASTPGPSLTSYEQYF
.	many	TRBV19	TRBJ1-1	TGTGCCAGTAGTATCTGGGATAACACTGAAGCTTTCTTT	CASSIWDNTEAFF
.	many	TRBV12-5	TRBJ1-1	TGTGCTAGTGGTTCAGGGACAAGCAGCACTGAAGCTTTCTTT	CASGSGTSSTEAFF
.	many	TRBV30	TRBJ2-1	TGTGCCTGGAGTTCGGGAGTTGAGCAGTTCTTC	CAWSSGVEQFF
TRBD2	many	TRBV2	TRBJ2-4	TGTGCCAGCACCCAACTAGCGGGAGGCCCCATAGCCAAAAACATTCAGTACTTC	CASTQLAGGPIAKNIQYF
.	.	TRBV19	TRBJ2-5	TGTGCCAGCTCGTGGGCGAGGGGGTCAGAGACCCAGTACTTC	CASSWARGSETQYF
.	.	TRBV11-2	TRBJ2-1	TGTGCCAGCAGCTTAGTCCTGGGTGGGAATGAGCAGTTCTTC	CASSLVLGGNEQFF
TRBD2	.	TRBV20-1	TRBJ2-7	TGCAGTGCCATACACAGCGGGAGCTACGAGCAGTACTTC	CSAIHSGSYEQYF
TRBD2	few	TRBV6-5	TRBJ2-1	TGTGCCAGCAGTCCCCAGGATTCGGCGGGAGCTGGGGACAATGAGCAGTTCTTC	CASSPQDSAGAGDNEQFF
.	.	TRBV7-9	TRBJ1-2	TGTGCCAGCAGCTCCCCTCGGCCTCCCTTCTATGGCTACACCTTC	CASSSPRPPFYGYTF
TRBD2	medium-sized	TRBV9	TRBJ2-1	TGTGCCAGCAGCGTTAGCGGGAGGGCCAGTGAGCAGTTCTTC	CASSVSGRASEQFF
TRBD2	medium-sized	TRBV4-1	TRBJ2-1	TGCGCCAGCAGCCTTTACGGGGGGGGGTCCTACAATGAGCAGTTCTTC	CASSLYGGGSYNEQFF
.	.	TRBV9	TRBJ2-2	TGTGCCAGCAGCGTAGGGGTCAGGTCGAACACAGGGGAGCTGTTTTTT	CASSVGVRSNTGELFF